Sequencing of this T cell receptor beta chain was carried out in a study of blood T cells in healthy people across ages. The study, taken as a whole, reports: A roughly linear fall in TCR beta diversity per million T cells was seen with increasing age.

This CDR3 spans 15 amino acids. Per the germline V gene, CDR1 is KGHSH and CDR2 is LQKENI. V trimming: 3 bases; J trimming: 3 bases; junction bases outside the gene matches: 6. This clonotype was recorded a few times. Its antigen is unidentified. Donor samples were obtained from healthy Caucasian individuals from Russia, aged about 6 to 100. Donors each provided about 10 milliliters of peripheral blood. It was with a sample-barcoded 5' primer and a J-beta primer mix that a second PCR of about 6 to 11 cycles was run. A template-switch adaptor with 12 random nucleotides tagged each cDNA molecule. TCRdb recomputed calls from the 5' RACE reads with MiXCR, one row per CDR3 protein. The repertoire holds more than 500,000 distinct CDR3 sequences, with 25% to 30% as singletons.

This TCR was sampled from a woman aged 70-85 years in good health. The sample consisted of blood. The rearrangement links TRBV18 to TRBJ1-1; 8 nucleotides line up with TRBD1. In nucleotides, the CDR3 is TGTGCCAGCTCACCGTCCAGACAGGGGTACACTGAAGCTTTCTTT. Translated, it gives CASSPSRQGYTEAFF.